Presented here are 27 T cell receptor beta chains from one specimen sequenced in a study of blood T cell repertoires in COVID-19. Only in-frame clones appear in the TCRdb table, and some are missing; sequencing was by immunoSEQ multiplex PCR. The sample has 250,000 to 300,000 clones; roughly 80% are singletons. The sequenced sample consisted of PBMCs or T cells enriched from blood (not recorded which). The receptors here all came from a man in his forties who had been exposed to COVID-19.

The CDR3 nucleotides are TGTGCCAGGGACCGGATTACTAGCGGACAATACAATGAGCAGTTCTTC. Protein: CARDRITSGQYNEQFF. This chain connects TRBV2 to TRBJ2-1, with 8 bases fitting TRBD2. The germline gives CDR1 SNHLY, CDR2 FYNNEI. V lost 9 bases and J lost 4; bases outside the gene matches: 14. This CDR3 has 16 residues.

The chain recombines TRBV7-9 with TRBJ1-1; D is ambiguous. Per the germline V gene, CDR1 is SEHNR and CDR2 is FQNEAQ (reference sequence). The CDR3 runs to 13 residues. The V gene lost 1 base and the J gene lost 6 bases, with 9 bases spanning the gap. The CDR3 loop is CASSLDGEAEAFF. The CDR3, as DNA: TGTGCCAGCAGCTTAGATGGGGAGGCTGAAGCTTTCTTT. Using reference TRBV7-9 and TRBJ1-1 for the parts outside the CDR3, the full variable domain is DTGVSQNPRHKITKRGQNVTFRCDPISEHNRLYWYRQTLGQGPEFLTYFQNEAQLEKSRLLSDRFSAERPKGSFSTLEIQRTEQGDSAMYLCASSLDGEAEAFFGQGTRLTVV.

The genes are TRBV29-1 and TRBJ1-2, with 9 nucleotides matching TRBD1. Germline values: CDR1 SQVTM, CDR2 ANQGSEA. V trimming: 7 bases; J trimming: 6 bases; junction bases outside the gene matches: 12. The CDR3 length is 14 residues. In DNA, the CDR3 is TGCAGCGCCCAGACGGACAGGGGATCAAATGGCTACACCTTC. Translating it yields CSAQTDRGSNGYTF.

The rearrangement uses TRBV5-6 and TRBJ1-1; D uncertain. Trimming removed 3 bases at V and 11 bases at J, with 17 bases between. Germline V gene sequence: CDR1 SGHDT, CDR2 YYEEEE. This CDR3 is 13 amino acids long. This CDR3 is CASSSGDRFFAFF. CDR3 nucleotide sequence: TGTGCCAGCAGCTCCGGGGATCGATTTTTTGCTTTCTTT. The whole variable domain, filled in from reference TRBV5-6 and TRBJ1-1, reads DAGVTQSPTHLIKTRGQQVTLRCSPKSGHDTVSWYQQALGQGPQFIFQYYEEEERQRGNFPDRFSGHQFPNYSSELNVNALLLGDSALYLCASSSGDRFFAFFGQGTRLTVV.

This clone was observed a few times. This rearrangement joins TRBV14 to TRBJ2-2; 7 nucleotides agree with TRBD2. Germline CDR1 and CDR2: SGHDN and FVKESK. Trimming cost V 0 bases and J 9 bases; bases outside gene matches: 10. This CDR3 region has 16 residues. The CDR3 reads CASSQDSTSAIRELFF. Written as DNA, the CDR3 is TGTGCCAGCAGCCAAGATAGTACTAGCGCAATCCGGGAGCTGTTTTTT.

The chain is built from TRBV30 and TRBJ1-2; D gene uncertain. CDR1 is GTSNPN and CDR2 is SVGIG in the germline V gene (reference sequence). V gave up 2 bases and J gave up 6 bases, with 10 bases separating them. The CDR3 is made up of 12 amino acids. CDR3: CAWSSNGNGYTF. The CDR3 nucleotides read TGTGCCTGGAGTTCGAATGGCAATGGCTACACCTTC.

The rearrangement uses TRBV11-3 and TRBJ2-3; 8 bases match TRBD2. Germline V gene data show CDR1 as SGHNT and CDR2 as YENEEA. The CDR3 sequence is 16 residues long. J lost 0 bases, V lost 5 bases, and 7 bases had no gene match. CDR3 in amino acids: CASSPRVAGSTDTQYF. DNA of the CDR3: TGTGCCAGCAGCCCCCGCGTAGCGGGGAGCACAGATACGCAGTATTTT.

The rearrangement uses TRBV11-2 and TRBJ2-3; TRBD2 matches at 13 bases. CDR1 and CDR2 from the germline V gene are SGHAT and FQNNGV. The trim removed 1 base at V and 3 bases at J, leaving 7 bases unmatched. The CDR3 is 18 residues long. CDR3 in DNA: TGTGCCAGCAGCTTAGGGGTGACTAGCGGGAGGAGAACAGATACGCAGTATTTT. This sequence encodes CASSLGVTSGRRTDTQYF.

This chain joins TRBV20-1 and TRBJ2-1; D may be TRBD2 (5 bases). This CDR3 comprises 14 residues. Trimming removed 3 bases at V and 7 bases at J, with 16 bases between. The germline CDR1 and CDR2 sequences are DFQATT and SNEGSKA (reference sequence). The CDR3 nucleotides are TGCAGTGCTAGTTATAGCCTGGGAGTTAATGAGCAGTTCTTC. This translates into CSASYSLGVNEQFF.

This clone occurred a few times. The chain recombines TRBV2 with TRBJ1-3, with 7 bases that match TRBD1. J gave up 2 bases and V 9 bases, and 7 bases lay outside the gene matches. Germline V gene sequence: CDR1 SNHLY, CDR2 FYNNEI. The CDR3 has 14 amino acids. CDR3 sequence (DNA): TGTGCCAGTGGGGACAGCTGGGCTGGAAACACCATATATTTT. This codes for CASGDSWAGNTIYF.

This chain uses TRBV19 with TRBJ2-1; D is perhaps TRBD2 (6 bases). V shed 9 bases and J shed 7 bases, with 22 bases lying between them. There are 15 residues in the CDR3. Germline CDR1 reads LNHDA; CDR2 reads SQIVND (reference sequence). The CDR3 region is CARWRGRTAGNEQFF. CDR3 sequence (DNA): TGTGCCAGATGGCGGGGCCGAACTGCGGGAAATGAGCAGTTCTTC.

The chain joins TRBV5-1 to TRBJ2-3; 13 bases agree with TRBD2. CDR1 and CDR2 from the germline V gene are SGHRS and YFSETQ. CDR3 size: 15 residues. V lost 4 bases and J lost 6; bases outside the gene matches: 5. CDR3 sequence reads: CASSKGLAGMDTQYF. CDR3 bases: TGCGCCAGCAGCAAGGGACTAGCGGGAATGGATACGCAGTATTTT.

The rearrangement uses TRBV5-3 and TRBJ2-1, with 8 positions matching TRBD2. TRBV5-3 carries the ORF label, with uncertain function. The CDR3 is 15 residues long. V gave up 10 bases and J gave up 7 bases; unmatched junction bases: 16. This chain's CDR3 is CAPKVEREYGNEQFF. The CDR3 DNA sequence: TGTGCCCCCAAAGTGGAGCGGGAGTACGGTAATGAGCAGTTCTTC.

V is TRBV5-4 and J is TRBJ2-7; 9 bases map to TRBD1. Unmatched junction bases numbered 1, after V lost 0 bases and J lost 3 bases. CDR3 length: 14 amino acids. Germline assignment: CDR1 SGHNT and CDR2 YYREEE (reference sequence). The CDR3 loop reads CASSLGQGDYEQYF. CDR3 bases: TGTGCCAGCAGCTTGGGACAGGGGGACTACGAGCAGTACTTC.

The CDR3 DNA reads as TGCGCCAGCAGGCAACCGGGACTAGCTTCCGAGACCCAGTACTTC. Protein sequence: CASRQPGLASETQYF. J is TRBJ2-5 and V is TRBV4-1; 9 nucleotides align to TRBD2. The V segment lost 6 bases and the J segment 5 bases; nucleotides outside the gene matches: 10. This CDR3 spans 15 amino acids. Germline CDR1 reads MGHRA; CDR2 reads YSYEKL.

CDR3 in DNA: TGTGCCAGCAGTCCGAGGGGGCGCTCGCTAGCTTTCTTT. Translation: CASSPRGRSLAFF. J is TRBJ1-1 and V is TRBV12-3 or TRBV12-4; TRBD1 aligns across 7 bases. This CDR3 comprises 13 residues. Trimming took 5 bases from V and 10 from J; bases not matched to a gene: 10.

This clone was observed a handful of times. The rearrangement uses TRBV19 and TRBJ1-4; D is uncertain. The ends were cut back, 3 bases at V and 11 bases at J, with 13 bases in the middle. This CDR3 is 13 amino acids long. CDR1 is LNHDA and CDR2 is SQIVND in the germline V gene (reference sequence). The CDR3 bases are TGTGCCAGTAGTATTAGAATCGGAGCTAAACTGTTTTTT. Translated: CASSIRIGAKLFF. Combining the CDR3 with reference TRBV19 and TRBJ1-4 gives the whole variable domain DGGITQSPKYLFRKEGQNVTLSCEQNLNHDAMYWYRQDPGQGLRLIYYSQIVNDFQKGDIAEGYSVSREKKESFPLTVTSAQKNPTAFYLCASSIRIGAKLFFGSGTQLSVL.

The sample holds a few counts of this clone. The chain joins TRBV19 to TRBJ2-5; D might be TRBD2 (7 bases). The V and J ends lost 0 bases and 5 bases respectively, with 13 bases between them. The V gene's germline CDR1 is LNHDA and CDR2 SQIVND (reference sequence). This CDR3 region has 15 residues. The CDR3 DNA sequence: TGTGCCAGTAGTATAGATGGGGGGGCTGGGGAGACCCAGTACTTC. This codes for CASSIDGGAGETQYF.

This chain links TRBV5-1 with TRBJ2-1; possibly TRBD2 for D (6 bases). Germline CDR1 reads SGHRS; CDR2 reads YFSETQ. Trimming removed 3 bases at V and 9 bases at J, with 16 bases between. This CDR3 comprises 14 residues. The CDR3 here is CASSSLTGEGEQFF. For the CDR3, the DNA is TGCGCCAGCAGCTCGCTGACGGGAGAGGGTGAGCAGTTCTTC. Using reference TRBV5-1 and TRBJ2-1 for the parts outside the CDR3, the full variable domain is KAGVTQTPRYLIKTRGQQVTLSCSPISGHRSVSWYQQTPGQGLQFLFEYFSETQRNKGNFPGRFSGRQFSNSRSEMNVSTLELGDSALYLCASSSLTGEGEQFFGPGTRLTVL.

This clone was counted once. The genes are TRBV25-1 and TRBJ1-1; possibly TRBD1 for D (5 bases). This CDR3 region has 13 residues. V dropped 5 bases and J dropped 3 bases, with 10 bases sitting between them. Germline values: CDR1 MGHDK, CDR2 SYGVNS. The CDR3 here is CASSTGQHTEAFF. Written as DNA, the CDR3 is TGTGCCAGCAGTACCGGACAACACACTGAAGCTTTCTTT.

In nucleotides, the CDR3 is TGTGCCAGCAGTTTGACGGAGAATCAGCCCCAGCATTTT. Translating it yields CASSLTENQPQHF. The chain is built from TRBV12-3 or TRBV12-4 and TRBJ1-5, with no clear D. Trimming took off 3 bases at V and 4 bases at J, with 7 bases between the two ends. The CDR3 sequence is 13 residues long.

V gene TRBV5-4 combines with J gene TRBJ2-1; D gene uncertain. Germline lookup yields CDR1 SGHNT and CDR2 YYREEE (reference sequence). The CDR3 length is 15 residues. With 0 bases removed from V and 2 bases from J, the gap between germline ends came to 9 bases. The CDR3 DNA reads TGTGCCAGCAGCTTGGTTGGCGGCGCCTACAATGAGCAGTTCTTC. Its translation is CASSLVGGAYNEQFF.

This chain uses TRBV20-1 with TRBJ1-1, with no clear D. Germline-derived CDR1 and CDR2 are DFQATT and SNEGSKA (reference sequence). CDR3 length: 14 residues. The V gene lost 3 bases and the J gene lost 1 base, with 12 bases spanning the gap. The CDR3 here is CSASEEVRNTEAFF. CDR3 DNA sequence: TGCAGTGCTAGTGAGGAGGTGAGGAACACTGAAGCTTTCTTT.

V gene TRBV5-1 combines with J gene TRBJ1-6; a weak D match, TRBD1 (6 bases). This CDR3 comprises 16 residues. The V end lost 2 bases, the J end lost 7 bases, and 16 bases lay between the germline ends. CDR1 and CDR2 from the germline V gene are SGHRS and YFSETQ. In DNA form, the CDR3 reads TGCGCCAGCAGCTTTGACCCCGGGACAAGAAATTCACCCCTCCACTTT. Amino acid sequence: CASSFDPGTRNSPLHF.

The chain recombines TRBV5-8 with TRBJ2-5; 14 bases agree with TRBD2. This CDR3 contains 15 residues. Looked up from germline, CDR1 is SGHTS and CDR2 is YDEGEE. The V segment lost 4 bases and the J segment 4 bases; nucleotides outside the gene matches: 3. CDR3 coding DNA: TGTGCCAGCAGCGCTGGACTAGCGGGAGGAGAGACCCAGTACTTC. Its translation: CASSAGLAGGETQYF. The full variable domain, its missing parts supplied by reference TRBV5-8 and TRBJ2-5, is EAGVTQSPTHLIKTRGQQATLRCSPISGHTSVYWYQQALGLGLQFLLWYDEGEERNRGNFPPRFSGRQFPNYSSELNVNALELEDSALYLCASSAGLAGGETQYFGPGTRLLVL.

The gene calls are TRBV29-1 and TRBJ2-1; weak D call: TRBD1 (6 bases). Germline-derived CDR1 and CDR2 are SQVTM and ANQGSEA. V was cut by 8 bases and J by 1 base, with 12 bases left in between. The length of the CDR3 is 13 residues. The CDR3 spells CSLRGLSYNEQFF. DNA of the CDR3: TGCAGCTTAAGGGGGTTGTCCTACAATGAGCAGTTCTTC.

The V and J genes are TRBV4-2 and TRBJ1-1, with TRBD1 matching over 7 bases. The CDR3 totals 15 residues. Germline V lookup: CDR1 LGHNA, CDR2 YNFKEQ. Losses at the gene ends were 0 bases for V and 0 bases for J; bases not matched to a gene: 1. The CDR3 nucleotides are TGTGCCAGCAGCCAAGAACAGGGGATGAACACTGAAGCTTTCTTT. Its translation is CASSQEQGMNTEAFF.